What follows is one TCR beta chain and its context. The source of the sample is a study of blood T cell repertoires in COVID-19. Data came from immunoSEQ multiplex PCR; TCRdb stores just in-frame clones and leaves some out. The sample consists of under 150,000 clones, approximately 83% of them appearing once. The germline V gene encodes CDR1 SNHLY and CDR2 FYNNEI. The J segment lost 4 bases and the V segment lost 0 bases, leaving 5 bases of the junction unmatched. The length of the CDR3 is 16 residues. The receptor's source is a woman aged 55-69 years with COVID-19, enrolled during active disease. The sequencing sample was made of peripheral blood. V gene TRBV2 combines with J gene TRBJ2-3; the match to TRBD2 covers 9 bases. The CDR3 DNA reads as TGTGCCAGCAGTGAAGCTCGGCGGGGGGGCGCAGATACGCAGTATTTT. Translated: CASSEARRGGADTQYF.